Presented here are 19 T cell receptor beta chains from one specimen sequenced in a study of breast tumors, draining lymph nodes, adjacent tissues. Using its own MiXCR run on the multiplex PCR reads, TCRdb lists one record per CDR3 protein. The data hold 190,000 or so distinct CDR3 sequences, with approximately 33% observed a single time. Breast cancer patients provided tissue from their axillary draining lymph nodes. Sequencing was done on a sample of axillary lymph node tissue. The receptors originated from a female donor with breast cancer. Some clones in this sample may be carry-over from other donors' samples.

Ten or more counts support this clonotype. The rearrangement uses TRBV12-3 or TRBV12-4 and TRBJ2-5; D is undetermined. CDR3 length: 12 residues. The V end was cut by 2 bases, the J end by 1 base, with 2 bases between. DNA for the CDR3: TGTGCCAGCAGTTTAAGCCAAGAGACCCAGTACTTC. This translates into CASSLSQETQYF.

On this clonotype itself: A clone one base away is much larger, so this may be a read error. This rearrangement joins TRBV7-2 to TRBJ2-5, with 10 bases that match TRBD2. Germline CDR1 reads SGHTA; CDR2 reads FQGNSA. This CDR3 region has 15 residues. CDR3 loop: CASSPQLAGLETQHF. In nucleotides, the CDR3 is TGTGCCAGCAGCCCTCAACTAGCGGGGCTTGAGACCCAGCACTTC.

This clonotype was seen ten or more times. The rearrangement joins TRBV9 to TRBJ2-2, with TRBD2 matching over 13 bases. Losses at the gene ends were 4 bases for V and 0 bases for J; bases not matched to a gene: 9. This CDR3 is built from 19 residues. The germline V gene has CDR1 SGDLS and CDR2 YYNGEE. CDR3 residues: CASSTGLAGAFANTGELFF. The DNA for the CDR3 is TGTGCCAGCAGCACCGGACTAGCGGGGGCCTTCGCGAACACCGGGGAGCTGTTTTTT.

At least ten counts were recorded for this clonotype. The gene calls are TRBV7-9 and TRBJ2-5; TRBD2 matches 14 bases. The CDR3 runs 17 residues. Trimming removed 5 bases from V and 5 bases from J; junction bases left unmatched: 10. Germline V CDR1 and CDR2: SEHNR, FQNEAQ (reference sequence). The CDR3 loop is CASSLGTSGGPRETQYF. CDR3 in DNA: TGTGCCAGCAGCCTCGGGACTAGCGGGGGCCCCAGGGAGACCCAGTACTTC.

This clonotype was detected many times. The genes are TRBV24-1 and TRBJ2-2; D perhaps matches TRBD2 (5 bases). CDR1 is KGHDR, CDR2 SFDVKD, per germline. The CDR3 has 16 amino acids. With 5 bases removed from V and 2 bases from J, the gap between germline ends came to 14 bases. The CDR3 protein is CATSGREGFNTGELFF. The CDR3, as DNA: TGTGCCACCAGTGGACGGGAAGGCTTCAACACCGGGGAGCTGTTTTTT.

The chain carries TRBV24-1 and TRBJ2-7; TRBD1 or TRBD2 may be the D gene (5 bases each). Germline V lookup: CDR1 KGHDR, CDR2 SFDVKD. V was cut by 7 bases and J by 3 bases, with 18 bases left in between. The CDR3 runs 15 residues. DNA for the CDR3: TGTGCCACCAGCGTCCCGGGGCCTGACGGCTACGAGCAGTACTTC. Protein product: CATSVPGPDGYEQYF.

In its sample, this clonotype was seen many times. The gene calls are TRBV10-3 and TRBJ1-4; 9 bases agree with TRBD1. Trimming removed 5 bases from V and 7 bases from J; junction bases left unmatched: 8. Germline V CDR1 and CDR2: ENHRY, SYGVKD. The CDR3 sequence is 15 residues long. CDR3 in DNA: TGTGCCATCAGTCACCAACAGGGGGCAGGTGAAAAACTGTTTTTT. Translating it yields CAISHQQGAGEKLFF.

In its sample, this clonotype was seen many times. The chain uses TRBV20-1 and TRBJ2-2; 7 bases line up with TRBD1. Germline V gene lookup returns CDR1 DFQATT and CDR2 SNEGSKA (reference sequence). V shed 5 bases, J shed 1 base, and the junction held 4 bases outside the gene matches. The CDR3 consists of 14 residues. The CDR3 spells CSAHGTVNTGELFF. The CDR3 bases are TGCAGTGCTCATGGGACAGTGAACACCGGGGAGCTGTTTTTT.

Details on this clonotype: One end of the junction is discordant with germline, which a read error may explain. The CDR3 DNA sequence: TGTGCTAGCAGCTTAGTCTACAGGGAGGGGGAGACCCAGTACTTC. Translating it yields CASSLVYREGETQYF. V and J are TRBV7-7 and TRBJ2-5; D is perhaps TRBD2 (7 bases). In germline, CDR1 is SSHAT, CDR2 FNYEAQ (reference sequence). CDR3 size: 15 residues. Looking up the rest from reference TRBV7-7 and TRBJ2-5 gives the full variable domain: GAGVSQSPRYKVTKRGQDVTLRCDPISSHATLYWYQQALGQGPEFLTYFNYEAQPDKSGLPSDRFSAERPEGSISTLTIQRTEQRDSAMYRCASSLVYREGETQYFGPGTRLLVL.

At least ten counts were recorded for this clonotype. This chain uses TRBV28 with TRBJ2-2; D is uncertain. The CDR3 consists of 13 residues. Trimming cost V 7 bases and J 0 bases, with 6 bases left between them. Germline loops: CDR1 MDHEN, CDR2 SYDVKM. The CDR3 sequence is CASIPSNTGELFF. The DNA of the CDR3 is TGTGCCAGCATCCCTTCGAACACCGGGGAGCTGTTTTTT.

This clonotype showed up just once. The rearrangement joins TRBV19 to TRBJ2-6; D call uncertain. The CDR3 contains 17 residues. The germline V gene has CDR1 LNHDA and CDR2 SQIVND (reference sequence). V lost 3 bases and J lost 2, with 14 bases in between. The CDR3: CASSIGISRPGANVLTF. CDR3 in DNA: TGTGCCAGTAGTATTGGAATAAGTAGACCTGGGGCCAACGTCCTGACTTTC.

This clonotype was detected ten times or more. V gene TRBV19 combines with J gene TRBJ2-2; no clear D gene. Germline CDR1 is LNHDA and CDR2 is SQIVND (reference sequence). The CDR3 spans 13 residues. The germline V and J ends were trimmed by 7 bases and 4 bases, with 10 bases remaining between them. The CDR3 nucleotides are TGTGCCAGTACCCTGGGTGGCACCGGGGAGCTGTTTTTT. Protein: CASTLGGTGELFF.

This clonotype was found many times. This chain joins TRBV10-3 and TRBJ2-5; 10 nucleotides line up with TRBD2. The CDR3 spans 15 residues. The junction had 2 bases not matched to a gene; V was cut back by 3 bases and J by 1 base. Germline V lookup: CDR1 ENHRY, CDR2 SYGVKD. The CDR3 is CAISDLAGAQETQYF. CDR3 bases: TGTGCCATCAGTGATCTAGCGGGGGCCCAAGAGACCCAGTACTTC.

A single count supports this clonotype. As DNA, the CDR3 is TGTGCTAGAGATCTAAGTAAGGGGGGAATTTCACCCCTCCACTTT. Translating it yields CARDLSKGGISPLHF. The chain joins TRBV2 to TRBJ1-6; perhaps TRBD1 as D (6 bases). The CDR3 is 15 amino acids. Germline assignment: CDR1 SNHLY and CDR2 FYNNEI.

Many counts were recorded for this clonotype. The DNA of the CDR3 is TGTGCCTGGTCTAAGGCCGGGAATCAGCCCCAGCATTTT. Protein product: CAWSKAGNQPQHF. The genes are TRBV30 and TRBJ1-5; unclear D gene. Looked up from germline, CDR1 is GTSNPN and CDR2 is SVGIG (reference sequence). Trimming took off 5 bases at V and 4 bases at J, with 12 bases between the two ends. The CDR3 consists of 13 residues.

The chain links TRBV20-1 to TRBJ1-1; tentatively, D is TRBD1 (6 bases). Trimming stripped 6 bases from V and 1 base from J, with 15 bases between. CDR3 length: 14 residues. Germline CDR1 and CDR2: DFQATT and SNEGSKA (reference sequence). Here the CDR3 DNA reads TGCAGTGCCATCCAGGGGTTTGGGAACACTGAAGCTTTCTTT. It yields the protein CSAIQGFGNTEAFF.

For this clonotype: This CDR3 fails to terminate in the conserved phenylalanine or tryptophan, so it likely reflects a read error. This chain links TRBV12-3 or TRBV12-4 with TRBJ1-6; D perhaps matches TRBD1 (6 bases). CDR3 length: 15 amino acids. The ends were cut back, 5 bases at V and 9 bases at J, with 17 bases in the middle. The CDR3 loop is CASSVGRGLSSPLHS. DNA of the CDR3: TGTGCCAGCAGTGTAGGCAGGGGCCTATCTTCACCCCTCCACTCT.

This clonotype was counted a few times. V usage is TRBV6-1 and J usage is TRBJ2-1; 9 bases line up with TRBD2. CDR3 length equals 14 residues. Germline values: CDR1 MNHNS, CDR2 SASEGT. Trimming took 8 bases from V and 4 from J; bases not matched to a gene: 6. The CDR3 is CASGGTSGYNEQFF. DNA for the CDR3: TGTGCCAGCGGAGGAACTAGCGGGTACAATGAGCAGTTCTTC.

This clonotype was seen ten or more times. CDR3 nucleotides: TGCGCCAGCAGCTCCCAGACAGGCACAGATACGCAGTATTTT. It yields the protein CASSSQTGTDTQYF. The chain is built from TRBV5-1 and TRBJ2-3; D might be TRBD1 (5 bases). CDR1 is SGHRS and CDR2 is YFSETQ in the germline V gene. The CDR3 has 14 amino acids. V lost 3 bases and J 1 base, leaving 9 bases between the germline ends. The whole variable domain, remainder taken from reference TRBV5-1 and TRBJ2-3, is KAGVTQTPRYLIKTRGQQVTLSCSPISGHRSVSWYQQTPGQGLQFLFEYFSETQRNKGNFPGRFSGRQFSNSRSEMNVSTLELGDSALYLCASSSQTGTDTQYFGPGTRLTVL.